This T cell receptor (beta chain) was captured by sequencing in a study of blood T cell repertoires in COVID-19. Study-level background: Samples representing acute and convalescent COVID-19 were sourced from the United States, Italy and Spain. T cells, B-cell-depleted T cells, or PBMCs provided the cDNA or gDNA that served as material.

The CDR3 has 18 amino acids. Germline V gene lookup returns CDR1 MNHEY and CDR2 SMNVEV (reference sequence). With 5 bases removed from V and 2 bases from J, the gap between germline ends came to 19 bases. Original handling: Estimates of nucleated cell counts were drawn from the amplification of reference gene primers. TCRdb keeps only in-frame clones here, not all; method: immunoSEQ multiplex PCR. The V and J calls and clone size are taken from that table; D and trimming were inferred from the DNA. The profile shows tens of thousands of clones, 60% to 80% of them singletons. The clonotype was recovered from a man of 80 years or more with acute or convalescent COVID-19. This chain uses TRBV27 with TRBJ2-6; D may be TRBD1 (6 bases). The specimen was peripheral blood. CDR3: CASSHYGTTLTGANVLTF. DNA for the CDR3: TGTGCCAGCAGTCATTACGGGACAACTCTAACTGGGGCCAACGTCCTGACTTTC.